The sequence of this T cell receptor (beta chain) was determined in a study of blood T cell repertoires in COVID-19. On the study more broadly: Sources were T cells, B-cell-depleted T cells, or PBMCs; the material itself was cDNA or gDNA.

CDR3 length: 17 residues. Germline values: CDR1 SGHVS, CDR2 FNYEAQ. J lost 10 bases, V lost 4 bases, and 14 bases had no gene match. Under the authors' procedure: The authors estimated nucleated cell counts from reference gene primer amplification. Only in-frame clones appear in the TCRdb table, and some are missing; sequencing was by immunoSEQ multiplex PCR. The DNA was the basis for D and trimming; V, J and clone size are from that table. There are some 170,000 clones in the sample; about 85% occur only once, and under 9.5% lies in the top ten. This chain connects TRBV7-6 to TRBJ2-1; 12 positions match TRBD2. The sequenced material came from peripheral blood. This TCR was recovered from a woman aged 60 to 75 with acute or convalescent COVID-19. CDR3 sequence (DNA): TGTGCCAGCAGCTCGGTGGTGTCTAGCGGGAGGGCCCGGGAGCAGTTCTTC. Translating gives CASSSVVSSGRAREQFF.